This TCR beta chain came from a study of T cells in Graves' hyperthyroidism and ophthalmopathy. Study-level results: Prediction of ophthalmopathy progression came a median around 6 months pre-onset. Most thyroid clonotypes that were expanded above 0.001 also turned up in blood.

No progression to ophthalmopathy during 18 months of follow-up defined stable disease. The study based diagnoses on clinical symptoms, serum thyroxine and TRAb, thyroid ultrasound and orbital computed tomography. Amplification of TCR beta CDR3 regions was performed using RNA transcripts as template. With the HTBI primer set, the TCR CDR3 went through a first round of RT-PCR. TCRdb fed the multiplex PCR reads into MiXCR, producing one record per CDR3 protein. The sample has some 740,000 distinct CDR3 sequences, 14% seen once. Germline V gives CDR1 DFQATT, CDR2 SNEGSKA (reference sequence). V lost 0 bases and J 4 bases, leaving 12 bases between the germline ends. This CDR3 is built from 14 residues. Worth noting for this clonotype: Its target is unknown.

The J gene is TRBJ2-5, the V gene TRBV20-1, with D possibly matching TRBD1 (5 bases). The receptor was isolated from a woman younger than 30 with Graves' hyperthyroidism. Sequenced material: blood. As DNA, the CDR3 is TGCAGTGCTAGAGATTTCAGGGCGCGAGAGACCCAGTACTTC. Translating gives CSARDFRARETQYF.